The sequence of this TCR beta chain was determined in a study of T cell responses to AZD1222 COVID-19 vaccine. Profiling relied on immunoSEQ multiplex PCR, and the TCRdb table lists in-frame clones only, not all of them. Of roughly 200,000 clones listed, more than 85% are singletons. The CDR3 runs to 14 residues. In germline, CDR1 is SGHRS, CDR2 YFSETQ. The V and J ends lost 4 bases and 8 bases respectively, with 15 bases between them. This clone was seen a handful of times. Sequencing used peripheral blood, obtained on day 0 of MenACWY control vaccination. V gene TRBV5-1 combines with J gene TRBJ2-2, with unresolved D. The clonotype originates from an adult in good health. The CDR3 here is CASSADGFNGELFF. The CDR3 nucleotides are TGCGCCAGCAGCGCGGACGGGTTCAATGGGGAGCTGTTTTTT.